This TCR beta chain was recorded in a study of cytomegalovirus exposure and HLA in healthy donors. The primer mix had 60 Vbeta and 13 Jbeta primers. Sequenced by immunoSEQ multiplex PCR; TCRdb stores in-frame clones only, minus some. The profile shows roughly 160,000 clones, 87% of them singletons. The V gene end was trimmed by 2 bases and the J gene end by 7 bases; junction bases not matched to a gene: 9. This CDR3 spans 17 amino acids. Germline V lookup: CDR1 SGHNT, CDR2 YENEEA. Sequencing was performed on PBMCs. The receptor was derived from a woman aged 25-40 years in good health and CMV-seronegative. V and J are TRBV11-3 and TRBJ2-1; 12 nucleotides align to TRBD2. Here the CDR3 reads CASSLHLAGGTGNEQFF. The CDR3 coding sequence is TGTGCCAGCAGCTTACACCTAGCGGGGGGGACCGGGAATGAGCAGTTCTTC. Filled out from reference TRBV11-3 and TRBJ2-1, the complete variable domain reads EAGVVQSPRYKIIEKKQPVAFWCNPISGHNTLYWYLQNLGQGPELLIRYENEEAVDDSQLPKDRFSAERLKGVDSTLKIQPAELGDSAVYLCASSLHLAGGTGNEQFFGPGTRLTVL.